Listed below are T cell receptor beta chains from one sample, sequenced in a study of T-cell reconstitution after alpha-beta-depleted transplantation in children. MiXCR, run by TCRdb on the PCR reads, gives a single entry per CDR3 protein. The sample holds about 340,000 distinct CDR3 sequences; 10% to 13% are singletons and the top ten take 2% to 2.5%. The sequencing used PBMCs from the stem cell graft donor, collected from the stem cell graft. Receptor source: a human donor who donated a stem cell graft to a child with acute lymphoblastic leukemia. Both conserved end residues are part of each CDR3. D genes are given only for firm matches. Clone size is shown for a subset of rows, as once, few, many or a class of expanded clone.

d_call	v_call	clone_size	j_call	cdr3_aa	cdr3_nt
NA	TRBV5-1	many	TRBJ1-3	CASSLEGGLSGNTIYF	TGCGCCAGCAGCTTGGAAGGGGGACTCTCTGGAAACACCATATATTTT
TRBD2	TRBV20-1	NA	TRBJ2-1	CSASPQAGSSYNEQFF	TGCAGTGCTAGTCCTCAAGCGGGGAGCTCCTACAATGAGCAGTTCTTC
TRBD2	TRBV7-3	NA	TRBJ2-1	CASSLKILAGGNEQFF	TGTGCCAGCAGCTTAAAGATTCTGGCGGGAGGCAATGAGCAGTTCTTC
TRBD1	TRBV9	many	TRBJ2-7	CASSVGGTDNYEQYF	TGTGCCAGCAGCGTAGGGGGGACAGACAATTACGAGCAGTACTTC
NA	TRBV6-5	few	TRBJ2-2	CASSYPFKGTVNTGELFF	TGTGCCAGCAGTTACCCTTTTAAGGGGACGGTGAACACCGGGGAGCTGTTTTTT
TRBD2	TRBV28	NA	TRBJ2-2	CASSFWTSGSENTGELFF	TGTGCCAGCAGTTTTTGGACTAGCGGGAGTGAGAACACCGGGGAGCTGTTTTTT
NA	TRBV9	many	TRBJ1-4	CASSARSTNPVGKLFF	TGTGCCAGCAGCGCAAGGTCCACGAATCCCGTCGGAAAACTGTTTTTT
NA	TRBV9	many	TRBJ2-1	CASSRSELAYNEQFF	TGTGCCAGCAGCCGGAGCGAGCTGGCCTACAATGAGCAGTTCTTC
TRBD2	TRBV9	NA	TRBJ2-2	CASSVERGGMNTGELFF	TGTGCCAGCAGCGTAGAGCGGGGGGGAATGAACACCGGGGAGCTGTTTTTT
NA	TRBV7-9	many	TRBJ1-1	CASSLAGSNTEAFF	TGTGCCAGCAGCTTAGCCGGCAGCAACACTGAAGCTTTCTTT
NA	TRBV12-3/TRBV12-4	few	TRBJ2-6	CASIQGTGANVLTF	TGTGCCAGCATCCAGGGAACTGGGGCCAACGTCCTGACTTTC
NA	TRBV5-1	few	TRBJ2-6	CASSYASGANVLTF	TGCGCCAGCAGCTATGCATCGGGGGCCAACGTCCTGACTTTC
NA	TRBV4-2	NA	TRBJ1-2	CASSQGPEANYGYTF	TGTGCCAGCAGCCAGGGTCCAGAGGCTAACTATGGCTACACCTTC
TRBD2	TRBV20-1	NA	TRBJ2-7	CSARGQERLTSGNYEQYF	TGCAGTGCTAGGGGTCAGGAGAGATTGACTAGCGGGAACTACGAGCAGTACTTC
TRBD1	TRBV19	few	TRBJ1-2	CASGTDYTF	TGTGCCAGCGGGACAGACTACACCTTC
NA	TRBV2	few	TRBJ2-7	CASMGLPLGEQYF	TGTGCCAGCATGGGCCTTCCTTTAGGCGAGCAGTACTTC
NA	TRBV29-1	NA	TRBJ1-2	CSVESGGYGYTF	TGCAGCGTTGAATCGGGGGGCTATGGCTACACCTTC
NA	TRBV7-7	few	TRBJ2-5	CASSLQDNRGTQYF	TGTGCTAGCAGCTTACAGGACAACCGGGGGACCCAGTACTTC
TRBD1	TRBV18	NA	TRBJ2-7	CASSPPSTGWWKYF	TGTGCCAGCTCACCACCTTCGACAGGGTGGTGGAAGTACTTC
NA	TRBV15	NA	TRBJ2-3	CATSRDEARLTQYF	TGTGCCACCAGCAGAGACGAGGCTAGACTAACGCAGTATTTT
TRBD1	TRBV5-1	few	TRBJ1-1	CASSPPWTGAEAFF	TGCGCCAGCAGCCCCCCTTGGACAGGGGCCGAAGCTTTCTTT
NA	TRBV29-1	many	TRBJ2-4	CSVEQTIQYF	TGCAGCGTTGAACAAACCATTCAGTACTTC
TRBD1	TRBV12-3/TRBV12-4	few	TRBJ1-1	CASSRQGARGTEAFF	TGTGCCAGCAGTCGACAGGGGGCCCGGGGCACTGAAGCTTTCTTT
TRBD1	TRBV10-3	many	TRBJ1-3	CAIRGTDLKYRNSGNTIYF	TGTGCCATCAGGGGGACAGACTTAAAATACCGCAACTCTGGAAACACCATATATTTT
NA	TRBV20-1	NA	TRBJ2-1	CSAGGEVYNEQFF	TGCAGTGCGGGTGGGGAAGTCTACAATGAGCAGTTCTTC
NA	TRBV2	few	TRBJ1-3	CASSEARVSGNTIYF	TGTGCCAGCAGTGAAGCGCGGGTCTCTGGAAACACCATATATTTT
TRBD1	TRBV5-1	few	TRBJ2-7	CASSWTGALHEQYF	TGCGCCAGCAGCTGGACAGGGGCCCTCCACGAGCAGTACTTC
TRBD2	TRBV28	NA	TRBJ2-7	CASSLWSSGFSYEQYF	TGTGCCAGCAGTTTATGGTCTAGCGGATTTTCCTACGAGCAGTACTTC
TRBD1	TRBV29-1	NA	TRBJ1-5	CSVGQGNQPQHF	TGCAGCGTTGGACAGGGGAACCAGCCCCAGCATTTT
TRBD2	TRBV15	few	TRBJ2-1	CAVAGGIYNEQFF	TGTGCTGTAGCGGGAGGTATCTACAATGAGCAGTTCTTC
NA	TRBV12-3/TRBV12-4	NA	TRBJ1-1	CASSFRGGGMNTEAFF	TGTGCCAGCAGTTTCAGAGGGGGGGGGATGAACACTGAAGCTTTCTTT
NA	TRBV7-3	many	TRBJ2-3	CASRSGSTDTQYF	TGTGCCAGCAGATCTGGGTCCACAGATACGCAGTATTTT
NA	TRBV29-1	few	TRBJ2-3	CSGRPDRQGTDTQYF	TGCAGCGGAAGACCGGATAGGCAGGGGACAGATACGCAGTATTTT
NA	TRBV6-1	many	TRBJ2-2	CASSEGSSLWNTGELFF	TGTGCCAGCAGTGAAGGAAGCAGTCTTTGGAACACCGGGGAGCTGTTTTTT
TRBD1	TRBV11-2	NA	TRBJ2-7	CASSLDSEGTGVDLSFPYEQYF	TGTGCCAGCAGCTTAGACTCCGAGGGCACAGGGGTGGACTTATCATTTCCCTACGAGCAGTACTTC
TRBD2	TRBV5-4	few	TRBJ2-1	CASSPGLAGVAAGEQFF	TGTGCCAGCAGCCCTGGACTAGCGGGAGTGGCGGCGGGTGAGCAGTTCTTC
TRBD2	TRBV20-1	NA	TRBJ2-1	CSATDPGLARNEQFF	TGCAGTGCAACAGATCCGGGACTAGCCCGGAATGAGCAGTTCTTC